The 2 T cell receptor beta chains given below trace back to one sample, sequenced in a study of identical twins. TCRdb re-called the 5' RACE reads with MiXCR, one entry per CDR3 protein. The table has approximately 500,000 distinct CDR3 sequences, nearly 15% seen once; the top ten hold roughly 0.4%. The same sample was also studied in work on yellow fever vaccine responses in identical twins.

The specimen sequenced was CD4+ T cells sorted from blood. Every receptor here comes from a woman aged 18-29 years in good health.

Ten or more counts support this clonotype. This rearrangement joins TRBV25-1 to TRBJ2-3, with a weak D call TRBD2 (6 bases). Germline CDR1 is MGHDK and CDR2 is SYGVNS. Deletions cut 5 bases from V and 2 bases from J, with 14 bases between. The CDR3 has 15 amino acids. This CDR3 is CASSPRGGNTDTQYF. The CDR3 DNA reads TGTGCCAGCAGTCCCCGAGGAGGGAACACAGATACGCAGTATTTT.

This clonotype came up a few times. CDR3 DNA: TGTGCCAGCCGAGGGGGGACGGGGCCCCAGCATTTT. Amino acid sequence: CASRGGTGPQHF. The chain is built from TRBV12-3 or TRBV12-4 and TRBJ1-5; a weak D match, TRBD1 (6 bases). The CDR3 has 12 amino acids. The V and J ends lost 8 bases and 9 bases respectively, with 14 bases between them.